This T cell receptor (beta chain) emerged from a study of blood T cell repertoires in COVID-19 (TCRdb year 2020). About the investigation overall: Recovered participants in ImmuneRACE Cohort 3 were defined as having two consecutive negative NP/OP PCR tests, clearance from a healthcare professional, or resolution of symptoms. The samples were drawn from two sources: the first 160 participants of the ongoing ImmuneRACE study, and 1,254 subjects contributed by 6 global collaborators. Samples from collaborators originated in the United States, Italy and Spain and spanned both the acute and convalescent phases of COVID-19. Where available, HLA class I and class II types were obtained from metadata supplied by the sample provider rather than from assay-based typing. The repertoires were released in a freely available public database intended as a resource for research on the immune response to SARS-CoV-2. The prospective study material was composed of cDNA or gDNA derived from T cells, B-cell-depleted T cells, or PBMCs. Deeply sampled blood TCRbeta repertoires from subjects exposed to, actively infected with, or recovered from COVID-19 were included in the dataset. The sample metadata nearly always contained a de-identified subject ID, COVID-19 status, age in years and sex.

Participants in the prospective study were aged about 18 to 95 years, lived in 20 to 25 United States geographic areas, and enrolled through a virtual design. In the prospective study, participants were assigned to cohorts based on the clinical history participants reported in a screening survey and a study questionnaire. Mobile phlebotomists in the prospective study collected whole blood, serum and a nasopharyngeal or oropharyngeal swab from every participant. Over a roughly two-month period, participants in the prospective study had the option of providing additional blood draws and questionnaires. Before DNA extraction, prospective study blood samples were shipped either frozen or at room temperature. Points on this clone: Its antigen is still unknown. Per-base quality was not reported, and no clone a single base away is much larger than it.

Paper-wide results and their limitations: The amount of clinical and demographic metadata varied by source and participant and was provided uncurated.

The V end gives up 0 bases and the J end 0 bases, leaving 3 bases in the junction not matched to a gene. The CDR3 runs 16 residues from the cysteine to the phenylalanine. Just CDR3 DNA is preserved here, 48 bases in frame from base 1. CDR1 and CDR2, looked up from the germline V gene (reference sequence), are MNHNY and SVGAGI. TCRbeta CDR3 regions were amplified from genomic DNA by means of the immunoSEQ Assay, a bias-controlled multiplex PCR. On the authors' methods: The number of nucleated cells in each sample was estimated by amplification of reference gene primers within the assay. To quantify the absolute abundance of each unique TCRbeta CDR3 rearrangement, sequence reads were collapsed and filtered. For each sample, productive Simpson clonality was calculated by taking the square root of Simpson's diversity index across productive rearrangements. This immuneACCESS table, as held by TCRdb, lists in-frame sequences with V and J called but not all clones. Of the missing ones, under half trace to an unresolved V gene in checked studies; the others have no known cause. The D gene and trimming were derived from the DNA, and the V and J assignments and clone size from that table. A total of more than 200,000 clones appear in this sample, roughly 84% of them only once. The top ten clones comprise approximately 7.2% of the sample.

This receptor was identified in a man aged 25-45 years in a cohort exposed to, infected with or recovered from COVID-19 (not recorded which). The chain is made from TRBV6-6 and TRBJ2-5; TRBD1 lines up with 8 middle nucleotides. Source material: PBMCs or T cells enriched from blood (not recorded which). The encoded CDR3 is CASSYSGTGNQETQYF. In nucleotides, the sequence is TGTGCCAGCAGTTACTCGGGGACAGGCAACCAAGAGACCCAGTACTTC.